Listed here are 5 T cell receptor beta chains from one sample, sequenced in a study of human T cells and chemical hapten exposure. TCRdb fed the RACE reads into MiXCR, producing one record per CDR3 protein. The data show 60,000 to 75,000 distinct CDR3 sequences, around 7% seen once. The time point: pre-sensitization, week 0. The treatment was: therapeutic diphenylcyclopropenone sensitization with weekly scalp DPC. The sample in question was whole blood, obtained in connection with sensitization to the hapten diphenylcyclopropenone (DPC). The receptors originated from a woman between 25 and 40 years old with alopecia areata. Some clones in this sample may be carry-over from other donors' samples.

The DNA for the CDR3 is TGTGCCAGCAGCCGCTTATACCGGCGGGAGGACCCCACAGATACGCAGTATTTT. It is translated as CASSRLYRREDPTDTQYF. The chain combines TRBV13 with TRBJ2-3; the match to TRBD2 covers 8 bases. This CDR3 spans 18 amino acids. Looked up from germline, CDR1 is PRHDT and CDR2 is FYEKMQ (reference sequence). Trimming cost V 5 bases and J 2 bases; bases outside gene matches: 15.

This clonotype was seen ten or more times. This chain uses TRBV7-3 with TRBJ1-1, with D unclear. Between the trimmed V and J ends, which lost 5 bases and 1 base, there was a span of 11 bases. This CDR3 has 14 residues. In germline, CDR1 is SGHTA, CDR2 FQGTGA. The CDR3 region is CASSPGEGNTEAFF. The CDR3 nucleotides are TGTGCCAGCAGCCCTGGTGAGGGGAACACTGAAGCTTTCTTT.

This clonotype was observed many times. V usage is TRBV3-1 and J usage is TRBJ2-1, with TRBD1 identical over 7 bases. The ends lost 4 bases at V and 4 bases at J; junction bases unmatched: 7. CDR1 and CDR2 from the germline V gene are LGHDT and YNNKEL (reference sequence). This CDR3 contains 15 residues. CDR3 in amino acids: CASSRPGGGYNEQFF. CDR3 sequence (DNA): TGTGCCAGCAGCCGGCCAGGGGGTGGTTACAATGAGCAGTTCTTC.

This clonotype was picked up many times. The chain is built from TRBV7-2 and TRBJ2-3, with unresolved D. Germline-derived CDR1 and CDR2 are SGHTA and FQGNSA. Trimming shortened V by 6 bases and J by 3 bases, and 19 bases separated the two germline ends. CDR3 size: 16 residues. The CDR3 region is CASSPWLPGLTDTQYF. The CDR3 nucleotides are TGTGCCAGCAGTCCATGGCTCCCAGGATTAACAGATACGCAGTATTTT.

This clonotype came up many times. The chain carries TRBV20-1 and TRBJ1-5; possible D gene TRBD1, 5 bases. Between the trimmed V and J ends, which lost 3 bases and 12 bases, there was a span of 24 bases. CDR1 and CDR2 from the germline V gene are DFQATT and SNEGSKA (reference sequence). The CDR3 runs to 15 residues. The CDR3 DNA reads TGCAGTGCTAGCAACTCGTCGCGGGGTAGCGGACACCAGCATTTT. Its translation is CSASNSSRGSGHQHF.